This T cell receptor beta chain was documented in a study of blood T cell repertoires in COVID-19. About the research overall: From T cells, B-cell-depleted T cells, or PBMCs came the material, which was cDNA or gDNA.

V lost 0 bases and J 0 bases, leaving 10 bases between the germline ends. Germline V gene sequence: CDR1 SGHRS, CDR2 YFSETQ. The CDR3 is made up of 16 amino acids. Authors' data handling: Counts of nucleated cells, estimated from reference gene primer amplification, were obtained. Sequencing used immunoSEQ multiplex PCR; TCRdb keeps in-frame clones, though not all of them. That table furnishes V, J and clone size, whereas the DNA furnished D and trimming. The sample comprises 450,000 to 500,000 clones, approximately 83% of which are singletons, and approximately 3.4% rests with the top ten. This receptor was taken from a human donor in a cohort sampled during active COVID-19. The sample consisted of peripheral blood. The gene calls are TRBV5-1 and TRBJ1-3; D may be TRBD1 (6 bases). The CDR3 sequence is CASSLETGGSGNTIYF. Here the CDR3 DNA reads TGCGCCAGCAGCTTGGAGACAGGAGGCTCTGGAAACACCATATATTTT.